These T cell receptor beta chains were read from a single sample in a study of T cell responses to AZD1222 COVID-19 vaccine. Sequencing used immunoSEQ multiplex PCR; TCRdb keeps in-frame clones, though not all of them. Here the sample spans approximately 100,000 clones, about 90% being singletons. The specimen comprised peripheral blood, sampled on day 0 of AZD1222 vaccination. The origin of the receptors is an adult in good health. Both conserved end residues are part of each CDR3. The D gene is left open where the match is weak. Clone size appears in some rows only: once, few, many, or a class for an expanded clone.

cdr3_aa: CASSLNTGGGEKLFF; cdr3_nt: TGTGCCAGCAGCTTAAACACAGGGGGCGGTGAAAAACTGTTTTTT; clone_size: NA; j_call: TRBJ1-4; d_call: TRBD1; v_call: TRBV7-2
cdr3_aa: CASSSTRTVAEAFF; cdr3_nt: TGTGCCAGCAGCTCCACACGCACGGTCGCTGAAGCTTTCTTT; clone_size: NA; j_call: TRBJ1-1; d_call: NA; v_call: TRBV5-4
cdr3_aa: CASRGTGPLSTDTQYF; cdr3_nt: TGTGCCAGCAGGGGGACCGGCCCCCTTTCCACAGATACGCAGTATTTT; clone_size: NA; j_call: TRBJ2-3; d_call: NA; v_call: TRBV11-2
cdr3_aa: CASSLDRGSGNTIYF; cdr3_nt: TGTGCCAGCAGTCTCGACAGGGGATCTGGAAACACCATATATTTT; clone_size: NA; j_call: TRBJ1-3; d_call: TRBD1; v_call: TRBV6-5
cdr3_aa: CAISETQRGRISNGYTF; cdr3_nt: TGTGCCATCAGTGAAACTCAGAGGGGGCGCATCTCGAATGGCTACACCTTC; clone_size: NA; j_call: TRBJ1-2; d_call: TRBD1; v_call: TRBV10-3
cdr3_aa: CASKRIWGTALESEAFF; cdr3_nt: TGTGCCAGTAAGAGGATATGGGGGACAGCTCTCGAGTCTGAAGCTTTCTTT; clone_size: NA; j_call: TRBJ1-1; d_call: TRBD1; v_call: TRBV19
cdr3_aa: CASSLSSGTGTYNSPLHF; cdr3_nt: TGCGCCAGCAGCCTCTCGTCCGGGACAGGGACCTATAATTCACCCCTCCACTTT; clone_size: NA; j_call: TRBJ1-6; d_call: TRBD1; v_call: TRBV4-3
cdr3_aa: CASSLALRIPEAFF; cdr3_nt: TGTGCCAGCAGCTTAGCGCTTCGGATCCCTGAAGCTTTCTTT; clone_size: NA; j_call: TRBJ1-1; d_call: NA; v_call: TRBV7-2
cdr3_aa: CASSFTSGIETQYF; cdr3_nt: TGTGCCAGTAGTTTTACTAGCGGGATAGAGACCCAGTACTTC; clone_size: NA; j_call: TRBJ2-5; d_call: TRBD2; v_call: TRBV19
cdr3_aa: CASSQQGVRNEQFF; cdr3_nt: TGTGCCAGCAGCCAACAGGGGGTTCGGAATGAGCAGTTCTTC; clone_size: NA; j_call: TRBJ2-1; d_call: TRBD1; v_call: TRBV6-5
cdr3_aa: CASSQHSSGAYNEQFF; cdr3_nt: TGTGCCAGCAGCCAACACTCTAGCGGAGCCTACAATGAGCAGTTCTTC; clone_size: NA; j_call: TRBJ2-1; d_call: TRBD2; v_call: TRBV7-9
cdr3_aa: CASSLVTLAGGHEQFF; cdr3_nt: TGTGCCAGCAGCTTAGTAACGCTAGCGGGAGGACATGAGCAGTTCTTC; clone_size: NA; j_call: TRBJ2-1; d_call: TRBD2; v_call: TRBV11-2
cdr3_aa: CASSSPRVDQETQYF; cdr3_nt: TGTGCCAGCAGTAGCCCTCGGGTCGACCAAGAGACCCAGTACTTC; clone_size: few; j_call: TRBJ2-5; d_call: NA; v_call: TRBV6-5
cdr3_aa: CSVEDSGLYEQYF; cdr3_nt: TGCAGCGTTGAAGATTCTGGACTCTACGAGCAGTACTTC; clone_size: NA; j_call: TRBJ2-7; d_call: NA; v_call: TRBV29-1
cdr3_aa: CATSRSQGNQPQHF; cdr3_nt: TGTGCCACCAGCAGATCGCAGGGAAATCAGCCCCAGCATTTT; clone_size: NA; j_call: TRBJ1-5; d_call: NA; v_call: TRBV15
cdr3_aa: CASSGGLDNRTLNTEAFF; cdr3_nt: TGTGCCAGCAGTGGTGGTTTGGACAACAGGACTTTGAACACTGAAGCTTTCTTT; clone_size: NA; j_call: TRBJ1-1; d_call: NA; v_call: TRBV6-1
cdr3_aa: CASSPSGGAGNEQFF; cdr3_nt: TGTGCCAGCAGCCCTAGCGGGGGGGCGGGCAATGAGCAGTTCTTC; clone_size: NA; j_call: TRBJ2-1; d_call: TRBD2; v_call: TRBV7-3
cdr3_aa: CASSLLPGRRNSPLHF; cdr3_nt: TGTGCCAGCAGTTTGCTACCGGGACGACGGAATTCACCCCTCCACTTT; clone_size: once; j_call: TRBJ1-6; d_call: NA; v_call: TRBV7-9
cdr3_aa: CASSPGQGRMSPLHF; cdr3_nt: TGTGCCAGCAGTCCAGGACAGGGTCGAATGTCACCCCTCCACTTT; clone_size: NA; j_call: TRBJ1-6; d_call: TRBD1; v_call: TRBV27
cdr3_aa: CSVRDSSYEQYF; cdr3_nt: TGCAGCGTGCGGGACAGCTCCTACGAGCAGTACTTC; clone_size: NA; j_call: TRBJ2-7; d_call: NA; v_call: TRBV29-1
cdr3_aa: CASKPDGPYEQYF; cdr3_nt: TGTGCCAGCAAACCGGACGGACCCTACGAGCAGTACTTC; clone_size: NA; j_call: TRBJ2-7; d_call: NA; v_call: TRBV7-8
cdr3_aa: CASYWGSGNTEAFF; cdr3_nt: TGTGCCAGCTATTGGGGGTCCGGGAACACTGAAGCTTTCTTT; clone_size: NA; j_call: TRBJ1-1; d_call: NA; v_call: TRBV7-2
cdr3_aa: CASSQERSSGGFLGIDTQYF; cdr3_nt: TGCGCCAGCAGCCAAGAAAGATCTAGCGGGGGCTTTCTGGGGATCGATACGCAGTATTTT; clone_size: NA; j_call: TRBJ2-3; d_call: TRBD2; v_call: TRBV4-3
cdr3_aa: CATSDSMTYQPQHF; cdr3_nt: TGTGCCACCAGTGATTCGATGACATATCAGCCCCAGCATTTT; clone_size: NA; j_call: TRBJ1-5; d_call: NA; v_call: TRBV24-1
cdr3_aa: CASSLTGVTYEQYF; cdr3_nt: TGTGCCAGCAGCCTGACAGGGGTCACCTACGAGCAGTACTTC; clone_size: NA; j_call: TRBJ2-7; d_call: TRBD1; v_call: TRBV7-9
cdr3_aa: CASSLTTTGYSPLHF; cdr3_nt: TGTGCCAGCAGCTTAACGACTACCGGTTACTCACCCCTCCACTTT; clone_size: NA; j_call: TRBJ1-6; d_call: NA; v_call: TRBV7-3
cdr3_aa: CASSLGGAGGLNEQFF; cdr3_nt: TGTGCCAGCAGCTTAGGCGGGGCAGGGGGCTTAAATGAGCAGTTCTTC; clone_size: NA; j_call: TRBJ2-1; d_call: TRBD1; v_call: TRBV7-2
cdr3_aa: CASSLKSGYNSPFHF; cdr3_nt: TGTGCCAGCAGCTTGAAATCAGGCTATAATTCACCCTTCCACTTT; clone_size: NA; j_call: TRBJ1-6; d_call: NA; v_call: TRBV7-2
cdr3_aa: CASSLTRGTGRADTQYF; cdr3_nt: TGTGCCAGCAGCCTCACGCGCGGGACAGGGCGGGCAGATACGCAGTATTTT; clone_size: NA; j_call: TRBJ2-3; d_call: TRBD1; v_call: TRBV11-2
cdr3_aa: CASSLKEGLQGTQYF; cdr3_nt: TGTGCCAGCAGCTTAAAAGAGGGGCTACAGGGGACGCAGTATTTT; clone_size: NA; j_call: TRBJ2-3; d_call: TRBD1; v_call: TRBV7-3
cdr3_aa: CASSYSGGYNQPQHF; cdr3_nt: TGTGCCAGCAGTTACTCGGGTGGGTACAATCAGCCCCAGCATTTT; clone_size: NA; j_call: TRBJ1-5; d_call: NA; v_call: TRBV6-6
cdr3_aa: CASSSSTGTFNGYTF; cdr3_nt: TGTGCCAGCAGCTCCTCGACCGGGACTTTTAATGGCTACACCTTC; clone_size: NA; j_call: TRBJ1-2; d_call: NA; v_call: TRBV11-2
cdr3_aa: CASSEGAWGAGGANVLTF; cdr3_nt: TGTGCCAGCAGTGAGGGAGCATGGGGGGCCGGAGGGGCCAACGTCCTGACTTTC; clone_size: once; j_call: TRBJ2-6; d_call: NA; v_call: TRBV6-1
cdr3_aa: CASSSGTGLYGYTF; cdr3_nt: TGTGCCAGCAGCTCCGGGACAGGGCTCTATGGCTACACCTTC; clone_size: medium-sized; j_call: TRBJ1-2; d_call: TRBD1; v_call: TRBV7-8
cdr3_aa: CASSLGTRGRYQETQYF; cdr3_nt: TGTGCCAGCAGCTTAGGGACTAGGGGAAGGTACCAAGAGACCCAGTACTTC; clone_size: NA; j_call: TRBJ2-5; d_call: TRBD2; v_call: TRBV7-6
cdr3_aa: CASGRVETQYF; cdr3_nt: TGTGCCAGCGGCAGGGTGGAGACCCAGTACTTC; clone_size: NA; j_call: TRBJ2-5; d_call: NA; v_call: TRBV2
cdr3_aa: CSVDRGGNTGELFF; cdr3_nt: TGCAGCGTAGACAGAGGGGGGAACACCGGGGAGCTGTTTTTT; clone_size: NA; j_call: TRBJ2-2; d_call: NA; v_call: TRBV29-1
cdr3_aa: CASSLGLGQPQHF; cdr3_nt: TGTGCCAGCAGCTTAGGCCTGGGACAGCCCCAGCATTTT; clone_size: NA; j_call: TRBJ1-5; d_call: NA; v_call: TRBV13
cdr3_aa: CASSRRETSYNEQFF; cdr3_nt: TGTGCCAGCAGTAGGCGGGAGACTTCCTACAATGAGCAGTTCTTC; clone_size: once; j_call: TRBJ2-1; d_call: TRBD2; v_call: TRBV28
cdr3_aa: CAISESGGVSNQPQHF; cdr3_nt: TGTGCCATCAGTGAGTCGGGTGGGGTAAGCAATCAGCCCCAGCATTTT; clone_size: NA; j_call: TRBJ1-5; d_call: NA; v_call: TRBV10-3
cdr3_aa: CASSQGPSNQPQHF; cdr3_nt: TGTGCCAGCTCTCAGGGACCTAGCAATCAGCCCCAGCATTTT; clone_size: NA; j_call: TRBJ1-5; d_call: NA; v_call: TRBV18
cdr3_aa: CASSLLSDRGNGYTF; cdr3_nt: TGCGCCAGCAGCCTACTATCGGACAGGGGGAATGGCTACACCTTC; clone_size: NA; j_call: TRBJ1-2; d_call: TRBD1; v_call: TRBV5-1
cdr3_aa: CASSTGTGLNQPQHF; cdr3_nt: TGTGCCAGTAGTACTGGGACAGGACTCAATCAGCCCCAGCATTTT; clone_size: NA; j_call: TRBJ1-5; d_call: TRBD1; v_call: TRBV19
cdr3_aa: CASSVERGAELYNSPLHF; cdr3_nt: TGTGCCAGCAGCGTAGAGCGAGGGGCCGAACTATATAATTCACCCCTCCACTTT; clone_size: NA; j_call: TRBJ1-6; d_call: NA; v_call: TRBV9
cdr3_aa: CASGGSYGYTF; cdr3_nt: TGTGCCAGTGGGGGGTCATATGGCTACACCTTC; clone_size: once; j_call: TRBJ1-2; d_call: NA; v_call: TRBV19
cdr3_aa: CASSVASGGAYEQYF; cdr3_nt: TGTGCCAGCAGCGTAGCTAGCGGGGGGGCGTACGAGCAGTACTTC; clone_size: once; j_call: TRBJ2-7; d_call: TRBD2; v_call: TRBV9
cdr3_aa: CASSLTGHRGQPQHF; cdr3_nt: TGTGCCAGCAGTTTGACGGGACACCGCGGTCAGCCCCAGCATTTT; clone_size: NA; j_call: TRBJ1-5; d_call: NA; v_call: TRBV27
cdr3_aa: CASSPGQYNEQFF; cdr3_nt: TGTGCCAGCAGCCCGGGACAGTACAATGAGCAGTTCTTC; clone_size: NA; j_call: TRBJ2-1; d_call: TRBD1; v_call: TRBV7-9
cdr3_aa: CASRQGGGTQYF; cdr3_nt: TGTGCCAGCAGGCAGGGGGGCGGTACGCAGTATTTT; clone_size: NA; j_call: TRBJ2-3; d_call: NA; v_call: TRBV27